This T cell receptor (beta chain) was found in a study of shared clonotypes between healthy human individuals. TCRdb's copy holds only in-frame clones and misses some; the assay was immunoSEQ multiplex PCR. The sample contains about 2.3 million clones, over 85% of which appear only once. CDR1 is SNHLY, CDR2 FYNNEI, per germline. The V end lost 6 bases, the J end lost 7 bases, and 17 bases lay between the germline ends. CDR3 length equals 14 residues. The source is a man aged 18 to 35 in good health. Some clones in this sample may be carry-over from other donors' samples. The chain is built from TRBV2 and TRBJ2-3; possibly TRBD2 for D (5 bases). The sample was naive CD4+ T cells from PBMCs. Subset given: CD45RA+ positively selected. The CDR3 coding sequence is TGTGCCAGCAGCGGACTCGTCACGGCCCATACGCAGTATTTT. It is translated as CASSGLVTAHTQYF. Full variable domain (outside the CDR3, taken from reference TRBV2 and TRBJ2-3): EPEVTQTPSHQVTQMGQEVILRCVPISNHLYFYWYRQILGQKVEFLVSFYNNEISEKSEIFDDQFSVERPDGSNFTLKIRSTKLEDSAMYFCASSGLVTAHTQYFGPGTRLTVL.